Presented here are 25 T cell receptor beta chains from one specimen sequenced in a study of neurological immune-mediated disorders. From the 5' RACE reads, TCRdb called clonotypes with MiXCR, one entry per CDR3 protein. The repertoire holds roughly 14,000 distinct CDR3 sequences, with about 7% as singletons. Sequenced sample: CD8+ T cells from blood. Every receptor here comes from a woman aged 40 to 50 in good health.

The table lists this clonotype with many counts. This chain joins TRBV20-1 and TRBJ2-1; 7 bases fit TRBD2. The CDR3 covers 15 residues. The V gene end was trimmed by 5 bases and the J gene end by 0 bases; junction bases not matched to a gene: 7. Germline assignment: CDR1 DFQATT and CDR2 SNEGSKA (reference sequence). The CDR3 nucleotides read TGCAGTGCTCACACTAGCGTTCCCTCCTACAATGAGCAGTTCTTC. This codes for CSAHTSVPSYNEQFF.

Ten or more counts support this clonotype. The CDR3 DNA reads TGCGCCAGCAGTGAGACGGCGGTACAAGAGACCCAGTACTTC. Residues: CASSETAVQETQYF. The chain recombines TRBV10-2 with TRBJ2-5, with D hard to call. This CDR3 has 14 residues. Germline values: CDR1 WSHSY, CDR2 SAAADI. The V gene lost 2 bases and the J gene lost 2 bases, with 9 bases spanning the gap.

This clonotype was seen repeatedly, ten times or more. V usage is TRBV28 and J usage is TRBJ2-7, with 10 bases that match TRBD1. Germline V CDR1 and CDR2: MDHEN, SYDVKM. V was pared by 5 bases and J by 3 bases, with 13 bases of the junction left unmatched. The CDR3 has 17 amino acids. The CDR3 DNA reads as TGTGCCAGCAGTACTACTGGGAGGGACAGGGGTTTCTACGAGCAGTACTTC. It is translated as CASSTTGRDRGFYEQYF.

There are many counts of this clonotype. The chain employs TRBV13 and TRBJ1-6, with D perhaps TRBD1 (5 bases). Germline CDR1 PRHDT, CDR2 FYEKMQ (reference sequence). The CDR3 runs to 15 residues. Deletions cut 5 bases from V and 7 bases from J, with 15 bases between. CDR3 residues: CASSRRQWGNSPLHF. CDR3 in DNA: TGTGCCAGCAGCCGCAGACAGTGGGGAAATTCACCCCTCCACTTT.

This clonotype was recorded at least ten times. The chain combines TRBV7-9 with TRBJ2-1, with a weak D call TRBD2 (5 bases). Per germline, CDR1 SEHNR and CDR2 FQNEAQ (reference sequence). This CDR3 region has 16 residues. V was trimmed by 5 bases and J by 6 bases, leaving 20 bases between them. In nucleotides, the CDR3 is TGTGCCAGCAGCCCCTTCGTCCGGACTGAGGGCAATGAGCAGTTCTTC. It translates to CASSPFVRTEGNEQFF.

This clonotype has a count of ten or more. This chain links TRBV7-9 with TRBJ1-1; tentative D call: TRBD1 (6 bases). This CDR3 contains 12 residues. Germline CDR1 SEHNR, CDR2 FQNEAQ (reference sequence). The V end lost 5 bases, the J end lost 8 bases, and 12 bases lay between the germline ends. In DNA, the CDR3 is TGTGCCAGCAGCAAGGGACAAACGGAAGCTTTCTTT. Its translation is CASSKGQTEAFF.

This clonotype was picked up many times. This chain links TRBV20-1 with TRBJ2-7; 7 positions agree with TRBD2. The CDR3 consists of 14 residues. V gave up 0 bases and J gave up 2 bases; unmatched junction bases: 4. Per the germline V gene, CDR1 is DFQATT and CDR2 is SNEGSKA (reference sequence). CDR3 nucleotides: TGCAGTGCTAGAGACGCGGGGGAAGCCTACGAGCAGTACTTC. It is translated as CSARDAGEAYEQYF.

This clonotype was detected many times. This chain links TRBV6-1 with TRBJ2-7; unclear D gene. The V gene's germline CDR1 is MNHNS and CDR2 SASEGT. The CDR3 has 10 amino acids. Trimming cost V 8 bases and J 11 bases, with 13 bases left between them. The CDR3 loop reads CASGPEGKYF. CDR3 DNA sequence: TGTGCCAGCGGCCCCGAAGGGAAGTACTTC.

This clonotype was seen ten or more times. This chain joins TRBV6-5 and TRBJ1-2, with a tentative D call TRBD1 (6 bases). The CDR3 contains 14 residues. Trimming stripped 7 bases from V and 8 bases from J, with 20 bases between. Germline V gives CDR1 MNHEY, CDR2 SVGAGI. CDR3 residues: CASISAEGGRGYTF. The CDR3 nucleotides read TGTGCCAGCATCTCAGCGGAAGGGGGGCGAGGCTACACCTTC.

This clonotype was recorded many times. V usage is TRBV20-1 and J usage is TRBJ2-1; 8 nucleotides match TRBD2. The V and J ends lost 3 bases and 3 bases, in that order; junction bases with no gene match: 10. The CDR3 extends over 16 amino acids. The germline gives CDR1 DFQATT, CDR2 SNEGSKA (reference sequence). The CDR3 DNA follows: TGCAGTGCTAGTTGGGCGGCTAGCGGGCTCTACAATGAGCAGTTCTTC. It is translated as CSASWAASGLYNEQFF.

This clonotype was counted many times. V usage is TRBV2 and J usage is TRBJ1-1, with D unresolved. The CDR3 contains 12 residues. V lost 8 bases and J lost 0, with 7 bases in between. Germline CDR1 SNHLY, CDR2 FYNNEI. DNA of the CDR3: TGTGCCAGCGAGGGCATGAACACTGAAGCTTTCTTT. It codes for CASEGMNTEAFF.

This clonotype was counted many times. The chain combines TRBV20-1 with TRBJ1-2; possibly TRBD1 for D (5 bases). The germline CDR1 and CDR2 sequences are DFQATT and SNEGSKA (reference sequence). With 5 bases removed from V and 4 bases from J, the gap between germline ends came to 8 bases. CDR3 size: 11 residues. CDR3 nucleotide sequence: TGCAGTGCTCAGGGTATCTATGGCTACACCTTC. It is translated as CSAQGIYGYTF.

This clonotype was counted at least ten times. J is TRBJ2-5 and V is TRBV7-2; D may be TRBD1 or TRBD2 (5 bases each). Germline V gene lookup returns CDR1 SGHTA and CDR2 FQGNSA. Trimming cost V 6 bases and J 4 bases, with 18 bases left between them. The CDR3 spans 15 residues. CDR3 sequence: CASRPPEGRRETQYF. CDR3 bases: TGTGCCAGCAGGCCCCCCGAGGGGCGTCGAGAGACCCAGTACTTC.

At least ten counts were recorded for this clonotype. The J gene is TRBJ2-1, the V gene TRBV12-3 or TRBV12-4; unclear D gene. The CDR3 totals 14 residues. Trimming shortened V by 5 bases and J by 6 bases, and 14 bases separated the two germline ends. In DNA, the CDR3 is TGTGCCAGCAGTCCCCCGGCTGAGCCCAATGAGCAGTTCTTC. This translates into CASSPPAEPNEQFF.

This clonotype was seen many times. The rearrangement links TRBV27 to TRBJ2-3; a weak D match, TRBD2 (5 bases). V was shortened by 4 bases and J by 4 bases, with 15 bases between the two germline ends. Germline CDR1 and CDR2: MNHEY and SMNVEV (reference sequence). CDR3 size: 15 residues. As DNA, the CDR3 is TGTGCCAGCAGTTCGTGGTCGAGCGGTGCAGATACGCAGTATTTT. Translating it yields CASSSWSSGADTQYF.

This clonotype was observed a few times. The CDR3: CAWNLAGVTGELFF. CDR3 nucleotides: TGTGCCTGGAATCTAGCGGGAGTTACCGGGGAGCTGTTTTTT. This sequence joins TRBV30 and TRBJ2-2; 10 nucleotides match TRBD2. Germline CDR1 GTSNPN, CDR2 SVGIG (reference sequence). Trimming took 4 bases from V and 5 from J; bases not matched to a gene: 4. The CDR3 runs to 14 residues. Complete variable domain (other parts from reference TRBV30 and TRBJ2-2): SQTIHQWPATLVQPVGSPLSLECTVEGTSNPNLYWYRQAAGRGLQLLFYSVGIGQISSEVPQNLSASRPQDRQFILSSKKLLLSDSGFYLCAWNLAGVTGELFFGEGSRLTVL.

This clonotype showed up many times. The CDR3 reads CASRRWSEQFF. In nucleotides, the CDR3 is TGTGCCAGCAGGCGGTGGTCTGAGCAGTTCTTC. The J gene is TRBJ2-1, the V gene TRBV5-7; no clear D. TRBV5-7 is an open reading frame, and its role is uncertain. V lost 5 bases and J lost 9, with 9 bases in between. CDR3 size: 11 residues.

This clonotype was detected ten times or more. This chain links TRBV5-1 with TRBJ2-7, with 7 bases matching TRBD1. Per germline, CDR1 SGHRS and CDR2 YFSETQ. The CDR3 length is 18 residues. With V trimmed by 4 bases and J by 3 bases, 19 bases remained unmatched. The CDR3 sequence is CASSLTSAGWDRDYEQYF. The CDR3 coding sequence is TGCGCCAGCAGCCTAACGTCGGCCGGTTGGGACAGAGACTACGAGCAGTACTTC.

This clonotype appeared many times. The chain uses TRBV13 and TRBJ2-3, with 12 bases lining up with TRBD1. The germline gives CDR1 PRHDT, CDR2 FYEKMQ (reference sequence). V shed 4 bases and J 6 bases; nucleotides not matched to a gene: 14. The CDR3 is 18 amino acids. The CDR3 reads CASSSAKGQGALWDTQYF. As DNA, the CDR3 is TGTGCCAGCAGCTCGGCCAAGGGACAGGGGGCTTTATGGGATACGCAGTATTTT. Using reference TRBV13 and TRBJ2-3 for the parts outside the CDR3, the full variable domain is AAGVIQSPRHLIKEKRETATLKCYPIPRHDTVYWYQQGPGQDPQFLISFYEKMQSDKGSIPDRFSAQQFSDYHSELNMSSLELGDSALYFCASSSAKGQGALWDTQYFGPGTRLTVL.

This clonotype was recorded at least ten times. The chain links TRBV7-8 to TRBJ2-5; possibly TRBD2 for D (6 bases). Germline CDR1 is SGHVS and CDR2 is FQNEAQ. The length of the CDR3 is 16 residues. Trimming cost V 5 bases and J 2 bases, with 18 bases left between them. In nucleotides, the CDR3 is TGTGCCAGCAGCCGAAGACGGGCGGGGAGACAAGAGACCCAGTACTTC. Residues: CASSRRRAGRQETQYF.

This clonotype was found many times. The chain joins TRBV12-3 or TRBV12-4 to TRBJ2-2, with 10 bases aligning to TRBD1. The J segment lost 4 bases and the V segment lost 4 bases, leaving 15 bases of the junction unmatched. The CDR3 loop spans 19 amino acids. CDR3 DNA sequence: TGTGCCAGCAGTTCCGCCATAGGGACAGGGGAATTTGGCACCGGGGAGCTGTTTTTT. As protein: CASSSAIGTGEFGTGELFF.

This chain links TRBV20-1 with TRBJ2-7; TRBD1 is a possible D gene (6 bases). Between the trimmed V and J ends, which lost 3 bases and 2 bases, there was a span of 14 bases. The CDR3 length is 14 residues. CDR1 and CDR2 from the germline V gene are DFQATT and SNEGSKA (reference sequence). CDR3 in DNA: TGCAGTGCTAGTAAGCAGGGGACCGCCTACGAGCAGTACTTC. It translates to CSASKQGTAYEQYF.

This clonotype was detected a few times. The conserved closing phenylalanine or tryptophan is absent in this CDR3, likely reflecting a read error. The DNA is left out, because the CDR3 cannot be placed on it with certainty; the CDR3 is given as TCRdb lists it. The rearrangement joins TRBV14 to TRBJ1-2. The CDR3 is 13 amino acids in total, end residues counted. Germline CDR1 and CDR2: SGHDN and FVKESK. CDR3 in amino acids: CASSQIRNYGYTL.

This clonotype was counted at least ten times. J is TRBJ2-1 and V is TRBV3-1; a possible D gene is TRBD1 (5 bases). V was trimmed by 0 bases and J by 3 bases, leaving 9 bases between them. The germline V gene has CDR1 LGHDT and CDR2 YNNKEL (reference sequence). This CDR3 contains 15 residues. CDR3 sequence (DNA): TGTGCCAGCAGCCAAGATCCTGACAGCTACAATGAGCAGTTCTTC. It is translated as CASSQDPDSYNEQFF.

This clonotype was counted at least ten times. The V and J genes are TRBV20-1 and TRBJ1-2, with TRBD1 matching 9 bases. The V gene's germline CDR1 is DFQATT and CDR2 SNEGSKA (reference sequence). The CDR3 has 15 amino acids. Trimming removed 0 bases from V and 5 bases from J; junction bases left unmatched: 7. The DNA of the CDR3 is TGCAGTGCTAGAGAGGGGACAGGGAGTTGGTATGGCTACACCTTC. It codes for CSAREGTGSWYGYTF.